One sample yielded the 5 T cell receptor beta chains listed below, sequenced in a study of regulatory T cells in long-lasting Graves disease. Time point denoted: persistent/refractory GD, antithyroid drugs over 5 years with positive TRAb. RNA isolated from PBMCs was used to make the TCR library. Sequencing libraries for TCR beta were prepared with iRepertoire HTBI primers and Arm-PCR of CDR3 regions. Each CDR3 protein is one row after TCRdb ran MiXCR on the multiplex PCR reads. The repertoire consists of about 470,000 distinct CDR3 sequences, with 20% to 25% occurring once and the leading ten covering 7.8%. The sequences come from peripheral blood mononuclear cells (PBMCs), collected when the disease was refractory, from a patient treated with antithyroid drugs. The receptor set was obtained from a female donor with Graves disease.

This clonotype has more than one count but fewer than ten. CDR3 protein: CAWTDGLEQYF. The CDR3, as DNA: TGTGCCTGGACGGACGGTCTCGAGCAGTACTTC. The chain carries TRBV30 and TRBJ2-7; D uncertain. Germline CDR1 and CDR2: GTSNPN and SVGIG (reference sequence). This CDR3 has 11 amino acids. V lost 4 bases and J 6 bases, leaving 10 bases between the germline ends.

In its sample, this clonotype was seen a few times. CDR3 loop: CATSDSNGGSPLHF. CDR3 DNA: TGTGCCACCAGTGATTCGAACGGTGGATCACCCCTCCACTTT. The chain joins TRBV24-1 to TRBJ1-6; D is uncertain. CDR3 length: 14 residues. Trimming left V 2 bases short and J 10 bases short, with 11 bases between. Germline values: CDR1 KGHDR, CDR2 SFDVKD.

The V gene is TRBV27, the J gene TRBJ2-7, with a tentative D call TRBD1 (6 bases). Trimming took off 6 bases at V and 9 bases at J, with 24 bases between the two ends. The CDR3 is 15 residues long. Germline V gene data show CDR1 as MNHEY and CDR2 as SMNVEV (reference sequence). In DNA, the CDR3 is TGTGCCAGCAGGATAAACAGGGAAGGGGTTTTCGTGCAGTACTTC. It encodes CASRINREGVFVQYF.

By sample fraction, this clonotype is medium-sized. V usage is TRBV20-1 and J usage is TRBJ1-2; D is uncertain. The CDR3 contains 13 residues. Trimming stripped 0 bases from V and 8 bases from J, with 13 bases between. Germline V lookup: CDR1 DFQATT, CDR2 SNEGSKA (reference sequence). CDR3 bases: TGCAGTGCTAGAGAGAACAGTCCCCTAGGCTACACCTTC. Translated, it gives CSARENSPLGYTF.

V gene TRBV9 combines with J gene TRBJ1-1; TRBD1 matches 7 bases. The ends lost 4 bases at V and 4 bases at J; junction bases unmatched: 13. The CDR3 runs to 16 residues. In germline, CDR1 is SGDLS, CDR2 YYNGEE. In nucleotides, the CDR3 is TGTGCCAGCAGCTTAGGGGGCGGGGTGGGAGGCACTGAAGCTTTCTTT. Translating gives CASSLGGGVGGTEAFF.